One sample yielded the 5 T cell receptor beta chains listed below, sequenced in a study of blood T cell repertoires in COVID-19 (dated by TCRdb to 2020 to 2022). Library prep was done by the immunoSEQ multiplex PCR assay. As stored in TCRdb, this immuneACCESS dataset retains in-frame rearrangements with V and J assigned. A fraction of the clones does not appear; measured against another copy, unresolved V genes explain less than half of the discrepancy, and the remainder lacks a known reason. For this sample there are about 210,000 clones; less than 85% appear just once. The ten largest clones capture roughly 7% of the sample. The sequencing input was peripheral blood. These receptors all stem from a woman aged 65 to 85 with acute or convalescent COVID-19.

The chain is built from TRBV30 and TRBJ1-4; D not resolved. CDR1 and CDR2 (germline): GTSNPN, SVGIG (reference sequence). This CDR3 has 13 amino acids. V lost 5 bases, J lost 4 bases, and 11 bases lay in between. The CDR3, as DNA: TGTGCCTGGCAACAGAATTATAATGAAAAACTGTTTTTT. Protein sequence: CAWQQNYNEKLFF.

This clone was counted between two and nine times. The rearrangement links TRBV7-2 to TRBJ2-7; the match to TRBD1 covers 7 bases. The CDR3 runs to 14 residues. V trimming: 5 bases; J trimming: 7 bases; junction bases outside the gene matches: 11. Per the germline V gene, CDR1 is SGHTA and CDR2 is FQGNSA. The CDR3 loop reads CASSPNHRQGEQYF. The CDR3 nucleotides read TGTGCCAGCAGCCCTAATCATAGACAGGGAGAGCAGTACTTC.

This clone was recorded a few times. This chain joins TRBV5-1 and TRBJ2-2, with TRBD1 identical over 8 bases. Germline V gives CDR1 SGHRS, CDR2 YFSETQ. CDR3 length: 19 amino acids. V was clipped by 5 bases and J by 2 bases; unmatched bases: 17. The CDR3 bases are TGCGCCAGCAGGAAGTCACAGGGGGGATCAATAGGAAACACCGGGGAGCTGTTTTTT. Translating gives CASRKSQGGSIGNTGELFF.

The J gene is TRBJ1-1, the V gene TRBV18; D possibly corresponds to TRBD1 (6 bases). V was cut by 4 bases and J by 3 bases, with 21 bases left in between. This CDR3 spans 17 amino acids. CDR1 and CDR2 from the germline V gene are KGHSH and LQKENI. In nucleotides, the CDR3 is TGTGCCAGCTCACTGAATTGGGGGCAAGGTGGGGACACTGAAGCTTTCTTT. Protein: CASSLNWGQGGDTEAFF.

The chain is built from TRBV2 and TRBJ1-2; weak D call: TRBD1 (6 bases). Trimming removed 6 bases at V and 8 bases at J, with 13 bases between. Looked up from germline, CDR1 is SNHLY and CDR2 is FYNNEI. This CDR3 has 12 residues. CDR3 DNA: TGTGCCAGCAGGGCTAGCAGGGGAGGCTACACCTTC. Translating it yields CASRASRGGYTF.